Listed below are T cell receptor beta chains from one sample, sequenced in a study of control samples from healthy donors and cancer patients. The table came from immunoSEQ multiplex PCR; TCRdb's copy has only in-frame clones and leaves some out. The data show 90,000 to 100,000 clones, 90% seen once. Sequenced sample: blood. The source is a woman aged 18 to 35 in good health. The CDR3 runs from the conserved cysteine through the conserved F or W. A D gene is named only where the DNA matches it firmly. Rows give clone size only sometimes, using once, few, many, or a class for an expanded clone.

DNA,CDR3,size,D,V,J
TGTGCCAGCAGTTACGAATGGGAGGTACAGGAGACCCAGTACTTC,CASSYEWEVQETQYF,-,-,TRBV2,TRBJ2-5
TGTGCCAGCTCACCCACAGGGAACGGGGAGCTGTTTTTT,CASSPTGNGELFF,-,-,TRBV18,TRBJ2-2
TGCAGCGTGGGGACTAGCGGGGGGGATACAGATACGCAGTATTTT,CSVGTSGGDTDTQYF,-,TRBD2,TRBV29-1,TRBJ2-3
TGTGCCAGCAGCTTACTTCAGGGGGTCAACACTGAAGCTTTCTTT,CASSLLQGVNTEAFF,-,TRBD1,TRBV7-6,TRBJ1-1
TGCAGTTTTGTTGGTGAAAAACTGTTTTTT,CSFVGEKLFF,-,-,TRBV20-1,TRBJ1-4
TGTGCCGCCAGAACAGGAGTCGTCTACGAGCAGTACTTC,CAARTGVVYEQYF,-,-,TRBV6-5,TRBJ2-7
TGTGCCAGCGGACCCTCAGGTAACACTGAAGCTTTCTTT,CASGPSGNTEAFF,-,-,TRBV7-9,TRBJ1-1
TGTGCCAGTAGAGACGGGGGACCAACTAATGAAAAACTGTTTTTT,CASRDGGPTNEKLFF,-,-,TRBV19,TRBJ1-4
TGTGCCAGTAGTATAGATAATACCGGTTTTATCGGACAGACGAACACTGAAGCTTTCTTT,CASSIDNTGFIGQTNTEAFF,-,-,TRBV19,TRBJ1-1
TGTGCCAGCAACGTGGACGCTCGGAACACCATATATTTT,CASNVDARNTIYF,-,-,TRBV2,TRBJ1-3
TGTGCCAGCAGCGTAGCGGACTACAATGAGCAGTTCTTC,CASSVADYNEQFF,-,-,TRBV9,TRBJ2-1
TGCGCCAGCACCTTACAGGACGAGAACACTGAAGCTTTCTTT,CASTLQDENTEAFF,-,-,TRBV5-1,TRBJ1-1
TGCGCCAGCAGCCAAACACAGGGGGCTGATCAGCCCCAGCATTTT,CASSQTQGADQPQHF,-,TRBD1,TRBV4-1,TRBJ1-5
TGCGCCAGCAGTCGGGATAGGAACACTGAAGCTTTCTTT,CASSRDRNTEAFF,-,-,TRBV10-1,TRBJ1-1
TGTGCCAGCAGCTTAGGCCCTAGCGGGGAATACGAGCAGTACTTC,CASSLGPSGEYEQYF,once,TRBD2,TRBV13,TRBJ2-7
TGTGCCAGCAGTGAAGGGGTTTCACCCCTCCACTTT,CASSEGVSPLHF,-,-,TRBV2,TRBJ1-6
TGTGCCAGCAGAGGTACAGGGGGCGCGAATGAAAAACTGTTTTTT,CASRGTGGANEKLFF,once,TRBD1,TRBV7-9,TRBJ1-4
TGTGCCAGTAGTATCGTACCCCCGGGACAGGGGGCAAATAATTCACCCCTCCACTTT,CASSIVPPGQGANNSPLHF,-,TRBD1,TRBV19,TRBJ1-6
TGTGCCACGAACCGGGACAGCACCTACGTCGAGCAGTACTTC,CATNRDSTYVEQYF,-,TRBD1,TRBV19,TRBJ2-7
TGTGCCAGTAGTAGTGTCAGGGCGGACTATGGCTACACCTTC,CASSSVRADYGYTF,-,-,TRBV19,TRBJ1-2